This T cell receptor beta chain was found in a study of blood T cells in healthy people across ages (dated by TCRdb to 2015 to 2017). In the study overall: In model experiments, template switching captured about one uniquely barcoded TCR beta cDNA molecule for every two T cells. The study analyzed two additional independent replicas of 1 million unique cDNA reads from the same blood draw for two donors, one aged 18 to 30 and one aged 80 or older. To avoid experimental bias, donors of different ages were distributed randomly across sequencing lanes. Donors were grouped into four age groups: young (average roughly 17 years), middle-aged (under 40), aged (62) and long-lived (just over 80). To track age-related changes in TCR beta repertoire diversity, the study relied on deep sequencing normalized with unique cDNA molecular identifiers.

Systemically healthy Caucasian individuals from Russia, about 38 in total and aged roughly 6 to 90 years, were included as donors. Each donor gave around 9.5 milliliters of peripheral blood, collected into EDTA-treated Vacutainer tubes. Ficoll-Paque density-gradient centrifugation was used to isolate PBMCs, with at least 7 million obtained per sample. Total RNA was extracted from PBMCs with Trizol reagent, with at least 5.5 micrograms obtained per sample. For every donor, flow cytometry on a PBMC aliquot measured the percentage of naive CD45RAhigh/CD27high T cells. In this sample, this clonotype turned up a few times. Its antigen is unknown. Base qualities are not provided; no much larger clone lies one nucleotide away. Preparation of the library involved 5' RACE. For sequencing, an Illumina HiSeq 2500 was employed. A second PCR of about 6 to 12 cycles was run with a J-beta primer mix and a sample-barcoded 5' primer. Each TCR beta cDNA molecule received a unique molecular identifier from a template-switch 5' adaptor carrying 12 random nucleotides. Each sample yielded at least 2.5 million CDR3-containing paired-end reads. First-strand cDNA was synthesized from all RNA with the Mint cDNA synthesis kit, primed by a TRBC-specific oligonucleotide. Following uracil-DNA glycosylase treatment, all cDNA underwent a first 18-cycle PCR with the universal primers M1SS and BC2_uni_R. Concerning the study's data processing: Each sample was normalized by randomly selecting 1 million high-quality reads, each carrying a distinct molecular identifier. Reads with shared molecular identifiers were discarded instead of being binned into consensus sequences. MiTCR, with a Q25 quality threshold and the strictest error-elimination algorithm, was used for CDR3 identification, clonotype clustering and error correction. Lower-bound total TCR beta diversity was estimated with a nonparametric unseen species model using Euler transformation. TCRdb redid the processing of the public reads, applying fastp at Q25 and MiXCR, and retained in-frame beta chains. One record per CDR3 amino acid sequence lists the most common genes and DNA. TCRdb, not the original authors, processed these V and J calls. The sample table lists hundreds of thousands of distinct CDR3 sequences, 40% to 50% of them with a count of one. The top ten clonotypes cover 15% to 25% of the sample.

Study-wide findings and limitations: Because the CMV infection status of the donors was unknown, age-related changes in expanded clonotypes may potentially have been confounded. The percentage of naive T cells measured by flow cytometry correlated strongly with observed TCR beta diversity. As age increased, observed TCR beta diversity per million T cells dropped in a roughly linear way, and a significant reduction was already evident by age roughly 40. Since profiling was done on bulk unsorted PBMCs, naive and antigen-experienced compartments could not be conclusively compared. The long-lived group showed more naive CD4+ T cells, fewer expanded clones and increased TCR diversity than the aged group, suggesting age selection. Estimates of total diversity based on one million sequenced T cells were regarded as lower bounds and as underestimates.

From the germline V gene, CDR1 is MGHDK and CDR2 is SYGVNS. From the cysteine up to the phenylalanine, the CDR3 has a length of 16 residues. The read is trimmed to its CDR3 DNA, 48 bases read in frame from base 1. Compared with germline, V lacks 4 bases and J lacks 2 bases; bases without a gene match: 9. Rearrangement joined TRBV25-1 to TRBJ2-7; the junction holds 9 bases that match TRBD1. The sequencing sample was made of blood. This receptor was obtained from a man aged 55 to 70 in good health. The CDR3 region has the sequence CASSAVEGTGTYEQYF. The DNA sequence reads TGTGCCAGCAGTGCGGTAGAAGGGACAGGGACCTACGAGCAGTACTTC.